Listed below are T cell receptor beta chains from one sample, sequenced in a study of blood T cells in healthy people across ages. Each CDR3 protein is one row after TCRdb ran MiXCR on the 5' RACE reads. The top ten hold approximately 4.1% of the sample, which has 1,500,000 or so distinct CDR3 sequences, approximately 42% seen once. Material for sequencing was blood. These receptors were taken from a woman younger than 30 in good health. CDR3s include the opening cysteine and the closing phenylalanine or tryptophan. D genes are given only for firm matches. Expanded clones are given a class, and other clones once, few, many or no size at all.

.	TRBV30	.	TRBJ1-2	CAWSTGTFYGYTF	TGTGCCTGGAGTACCGGGACCTTCTATGGCTACACCTTC
.	TRBV4-3	TRBD2	TRBJ2-7	CASSQAPGLAVYNEQYF	TGCGCCAGCAGCCAGGCCCCGGGACTAGCGGTATACAATGAGCAGTACTTC
.	TRBV20-1	.	TRBJ2-5	CSAREATVLAQYF	TGCAGTGCTAGAGAGGCGACTGTTCTAGCCCAGTACTTC
.	TRBV20-1	.	TRBJ1-1	CGPIDRANTEAFF	TGCGGCCCCATCGACCGGGCGAACACTGAAGCTTTCTTT
few	TRBV29-1	TRBD1	TRBJ1-1	CSVAYRGQGNTEAFF	TGCAGCGTTGCGTACAGGGGGCAAGGGAACACTGAAGCTTTCTTT
.	TRBV20-1	TRBD2	TRBJ2-7	CSATEPTSGVTGSTQYF	TGCAGTGCTACCGAACCAACTAGCGGGGTGACCGGGAGTACTCAGTACTTC
few	TRBV20-1	TRBD2	TRBJ2-5	CSARGTSGRPGETQYF	TGCAGTGCTAGGGGGACTAGCGGGAGGCCAGGGGAGACCCAGTACTTC
many	TRBV15	.	TRBJ1-1	CATSSARYTEAFF	TGTGCCACCAGCAGTGCGAGGTACACTGAAGCTTTCTTT
.	TRBV20-1	TRBD1	TRBJ2-1	CSATGQGTYNEQFF	TGCAGCGCAACTGGACAGGGGACCTACAATGAGCAGTTCTTC
.	TRBV29-1	TRBD1	TRBJ1-5	CSVSTGKGNQPQHF	TGCAGCGTGTCGACAGGGAAGGGAAATCAGCCCCAGCATTTT
.	TRBV27	.	TRBJ2-7	CASSSGYHEQYF	TGTGCCAGCAGTTCGGGGTACCACGAGCAGTACTTC
few	TRBV12-3/TRBV12-4	.	TRBJ1-1	CASYRGLEAFF	TGTGCCAGTTACCGCGGGCTTGAAGCTTTCTTT
.	TRBV7-9	.	TRBJ1-4	CASSSEGGYSEKLFF	TGTGCAAGCAGCTCGGAGGGGGGTTACAGTGAAAAACTGTTTTTT
.	TRBV27	TRBD1	TRBJ2-3	CASSSRTGYTNTQYF	TGTGCCAGCAGTTCCAGGACAGGATACACAAATACGCAGTATTTT
.	TRBV20-1	.	TRBJ2-1	CSAGPLNEQFF	TGCAGTGCCGGACCCCTAAATGAGCAGTTCTTC
.	TRBV27	.	TRBJ1-1	CASSRGNLNTEAFF	TGTGCCAGCAGTCGAGGCAATTTGAACACTGAAGCTTTCTTT
few	TRBV5-1	.	TRBJ2-5	CASSFSGSEQETQYF	TGCGCCAGCAGCTTTTCCGGCAGCGAGCAAGAGACCCAGTACTTC
.	TRBV12-3/TRBV12-4	.	TRBJ2-5	CASRDANYNEQYF	TGTGCCAGCAGGGATGCCAACTACAATGAGCAGTACTTC
.	TRBV12-3/TRBV12-4	.	TRBJ2-1	CASSPGTETNEQFF	TGTGCCAGCAGTCCCGGGACCGAAACCAATGAGCAGTTCTTC
.	TRBV30	.	TRBJ2-1	CAWSAPSEEQFF	TGTGCCTGGAGCGCTCCTAGTGAGGAGCAGTTCTTC
.	TRBV4-3	TRBD2	TRBJ2-1	CASSQEGLAGASKQFF	TGCGCCAGCAGCCAAGAAGGGCTAGCGGGGGCCAGCAAGCAGTTCTTC
few	TRBV12-3/TRBV12-4	TRBD1	TRBJ2-7	CASRVQGALQQYF	TGTGCCAGCAGAGTACAGGGGGCGCTTCAGCAGTACTTC
once	TRBV15	TRBD1	TRBJ1-2	CATSSSRTGAKDGYTF	TGTGCCACCAGCAGCTCGAGGACAGGGGCAAAGGATGGCTACACCTTC
few	TRBV25-1	.	TRBJ2-1	CASSEFDTLGVSGAFKTYNEQFF	TGTGCCAGCAGTGAATTCGACACTCTGGGGGTGTCGGGAGCCTTTAAAACCTACAATGAGCAGTTCTTC
many	TRBV7-9	TRBD1	TRBJ1-2	CASSTRTGPYGYTF	TGTGCCAGCAGCACTAGGACAGGGCCCTATGGCTACACCTTC
few	TRBV13	TRBD2	TRBJ2-1	CASSLSSGSFYEQFF	TGTGCCAGCAGCTTAAGTAGCGGGAGTTTCTATGAGCAGTTCTTC
.	TRBV2	TRBD2	TRBJ2-7	CASSKQLLAGPNYEQYF	TGTGCCAGCAGCAAGCAATTACTAGCGGGGCCGAACTACGAGCAGTACTTC
.	TRBV6-4	.	TRBJ2-2	CASSEGASTGELFF	TGTGCCAGCAGTGAGGGGGCCTCCACCGGGGAGCTGTTTTTT
few	TRBV27	.	TRBJ2-3	CATSSGSTQYF	TGTGCCACTTCCTCCGGGAGTACGCAGTATTTT
.	TRBV12-3/TRBV12-4	.	TRBJ2-5	CASTPSDFQETQYF	TGTGCCAGCACCCCTTCGGATTTCCAAGAGACCCAGTACTTC
.	TRBV30	.	TRBJ1-5	CACRDRLKPQHF	TGTGCCTGTAGGGACCGGCTGAAGCCCCAGCATTTT
.	TRBV4-3	TRBD2	TRBJ2-4	CASSQALAGGTNIQYF	TGCGCCAGCAGCCAGGCCCTAGCGGGAGGGACAAACATTCAGTACTTC
few	TRBV9	.	TRBJ2-7	CASSVGSGVGEQYF	TGTGCCAGCAGCGTAGGTAGCGGCGTCGGGGAGCAGTACTTC
.	TRBV30	.	TRBJ2-1	CAWSGTQYNEQFF	TGTGCCTGGAGTGGGACACAATACAATGAGCAGTTCTTC
.	TRBV30	.	TRBJ2-6	CAWSVTSGANVLTF	TGTGCCTGGAGTGTAACATCTGGGGCCAACGTCCTGACTTTC
.	TRBV5-1	.	TRBJ2-1	CASSWADSNEQFF	TGCGCCAGCAGCTGGGCGGACAGTAATGAGCAGTTCTTC
.	TRBV27	.	TRBJ2-2	CASSLYGGGPTGELFF	TGTGCCAGCAGTTTATATGGGGGAGGCCCCACCGGGGAGCTGTTTTTT
.	TRBV20-1	.	TRBJ2-7	CSARDYGGYYEQYF	TGCAGTGCTAGAGATTATGGGGGGTACTACGAGCAGTACTTC
many	TRBV25-1	.	TRBJ2-5	CASSLSTEIQETQYF	TGTGCCAGCAGTCTCTCGACAGAAATCCAAGAGACCCAGTACTTC
.	TRBV12-3/TRBV12-4	TRBD1	TRBJ1-1	CASQTGGRGTEAFF	TGTGCCAGCCAGACAGGGGGCAGGGGCACTGAAGCTTTCTTT
.	TRBV10-3	TRBD2	TRBJ2-3	CAITASGVDTQYF	TGTGCCATCACCGCTAGCGGGGTCGATACGCAGTATTTT
.	TRBV12-3/TRBV12-4	TRBD1	TRBJ1-5	CASAPGQYSNQPQHF	TGTGCCAGCGCCCCGGGACAGTATAGCAATCAGCCCCAGCATTTT
.	TRBV11-3	.	TRBJ2-1	CASSFENDNNEQFF	TGTGCCAGCAGCTTTGAGAACGACAACAATGAGCAGTTCTTC
.	TRBV15	.	TRBJ2-2	CATSRGSRIAGELFF	TGTGCCACCAGCAGAGGTTCCCGGATTGCCGGGGAGCTGTTTTTT
few	TRBV28	.	TRBJ2-7	CASSLRPSLNEQYF	TGTGCCAGCAGTTTGAGACCGAGCCTGAACGAGCAGTACTTC
.	TRBV7-6	.	TRBJ2-5	CASSFEVSYNEQYF	TGTGCCAGCAGCTTTGAGGTCTCCTACAATGAGCAGTACTTC
many	TRBV4-3	.	TRBJ1-4	CASSQEEGPGQNEKLFF	TGCGCCAGCAGCCAAGAAGAGGGGCCTGGACAGAATGAAAAACTGTTTTTT
few	TRBV4-3	.	TRBJ1-5	CASSQDWGADQPQHF	TGCGCCAGCAGCCAAGATTGGGGGGCCGATCAGCCCCAGCATTTT
.	TRBV29-1	.	TRBJ1-4	CSVEGARANEKLFF	TGCAGCGTTGAAGGGGCAAGGGCTAATGAAAAACTGTTTTTT
.	TRBV15	TRBD1	TRBJ1-4	CATSRRTGTGFNEKLFF	TGTGCCACCAGCAGACGAACTGGGACAGGCTTTAATGAAAAACTGTTTTTT
few	TRBV2	.	TRBJ1-1	CASSEARGPNTEAFF	TGTGCCAGCAGTGAAGCGCGGGGACCAAACACTGAAGCTTTCTTT
few	TRBV24-1	.	TRBJ2-1	CATSDSHISSEQFF	TGTGCCACCAGTGACTCTCATATTTCGAGTGAGCAGTTCTTC
many	TRBV12-3/TRBV12-4	.	TRBJ2-7	CASSPGGVSYEQYF	TGTGCCAGCAGCCCCGGGGGAGTATCCTACGAGCAGTACTTC